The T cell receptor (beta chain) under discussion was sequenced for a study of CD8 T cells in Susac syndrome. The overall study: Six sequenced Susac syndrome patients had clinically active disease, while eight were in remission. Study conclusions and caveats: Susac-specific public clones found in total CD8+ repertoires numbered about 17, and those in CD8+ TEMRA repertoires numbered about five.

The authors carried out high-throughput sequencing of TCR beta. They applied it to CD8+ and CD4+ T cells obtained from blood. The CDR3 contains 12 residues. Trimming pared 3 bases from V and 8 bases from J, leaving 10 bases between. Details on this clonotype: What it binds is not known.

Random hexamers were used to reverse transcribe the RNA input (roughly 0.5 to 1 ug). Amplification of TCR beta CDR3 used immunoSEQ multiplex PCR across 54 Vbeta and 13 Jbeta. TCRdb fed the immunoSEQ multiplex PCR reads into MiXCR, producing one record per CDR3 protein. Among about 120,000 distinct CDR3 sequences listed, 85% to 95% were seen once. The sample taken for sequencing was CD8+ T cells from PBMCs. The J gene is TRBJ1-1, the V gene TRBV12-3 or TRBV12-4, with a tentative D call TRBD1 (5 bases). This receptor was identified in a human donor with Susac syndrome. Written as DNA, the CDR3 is TGTGCCAGCAGTTTCGGGGGACGAGAAGCTTTCTTT. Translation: CASSFGGREAFF.